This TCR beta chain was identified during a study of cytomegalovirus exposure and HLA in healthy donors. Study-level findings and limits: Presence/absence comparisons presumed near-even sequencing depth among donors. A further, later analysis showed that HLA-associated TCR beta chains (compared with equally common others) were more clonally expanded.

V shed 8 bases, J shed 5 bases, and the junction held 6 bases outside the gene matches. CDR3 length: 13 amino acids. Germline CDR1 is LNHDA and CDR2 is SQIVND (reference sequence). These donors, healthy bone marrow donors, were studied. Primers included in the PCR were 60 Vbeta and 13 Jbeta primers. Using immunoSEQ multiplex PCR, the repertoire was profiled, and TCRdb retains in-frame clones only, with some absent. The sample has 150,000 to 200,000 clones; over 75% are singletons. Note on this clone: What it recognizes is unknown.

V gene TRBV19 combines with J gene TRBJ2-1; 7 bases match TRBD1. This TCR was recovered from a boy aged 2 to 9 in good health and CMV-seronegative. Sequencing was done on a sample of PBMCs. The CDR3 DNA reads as TGTGCCAGTCGGGGACAGTCGGACAATGAGCAGTTCTTC. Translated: CASRGQSDNEQFF.